This T cell receptor (beta chain) stems from a study of cytomegalovirus exposure and HLA in healthy donors. Whole-study findings and limits: In most subjects, TCR beta sequences reportedly gave accurate predictions of HLA-A and HLA-B alleles. A later look showed TCR association rates differing by HLA locus, highest for DRB1 and lowest for HLA-C.

As regards this clone: The antigen is undetermined.

Researchers ran the PCR with 60 Vbeta and 13 Jbeta primers. Generated by immunoSEQ multiplex PCR, the TCRdb table keeps only in-frame clones and is missing some. The sample consists of about 240,000 clones, around 78% of them appearing once. The J segment lost 4 bases and the V segment lost 3 bases, leaving 6 bases of the junction unmatched. Germline lookup yields CDR1 SGHRS and CDR2 YFSETQ. There are 16 residues in the CDR3. The chain combines TRBV5-1 with TRBJ2-5; the match to TRBD2 covers 13 bases. What was sequenced was PBMCs. This TCR came from a boy between 10 and 17 years old in good health and CMV-seronegative. The DNA for the CDR3 is TGCGCCAGCAGCTCTGACACTAGCGGGAGGGGAGAGACCCAGTACTTC. Amino acid sequence: CASSSDTSGRGETQYF.